These 2 T cell receptor beta chains share one sample of origin, sequenced in a study of blood T cell repertoires in COVID-19. TCRdb's copy holds only in-frame clones and misses some; the assay was immunoSEQ multiplex PCR. Among fewer than 200,000 clones listed, approximately 80% were seen once. Sequencing used PBMCs or T cells enriched from blood (not recorded which). The source is a man aged 45-65 years who had recovered from COVID-19.

This clone was seen only a few times. The genes are TRBV3-1 (or the pseudogene TRBV3-2) and TRBJ2-7; 8 bases are a match to TRBD2. The V segment lost 2 bases and the J segment 4 bases; nucleotides outside the gene matches: 13. From germline, CDR1 is LGHDT and CDR2 YNNKEL (reference sequence). This CDR3 comprises 17 residues. The CDR3 protein is CASSQQPRAGAGYEQYF. For the CDR3, the DNA is TGTGCCAGCAGCCAACAACCGCGAGCGGGGGCCGGGTACGAGCAGTACTTC.

V is TRBV24-1 and J is TRBJ2-1, with 8 bases that match TRBD2. CDR3 length: 16 residues. The germline V gene encodes CDR1 KGHDR and CDR2 SFDVKD. Trimming took 4 bases from V and 2 from J; bases not matched to a gene: 6. CDR3: CATSDRVGGAYNEQFF. CDR3 in DNA: TGTGCCACCAGTGACCGGGTCGGGGGGGCCTACAATGAGCAGTTCTTC.